The 9 T cell receptor beta chains below come from one sample, sequenced in a study of OX40 agonist ivuxolimab in advanced cancers. Libraries were prepared by immunoSEQ multiplex PCR; TCRdb keeps only in-frame clonotypes and omits some of them. The table shows some 70,000 clones, with 65% to 85% occurring only once. The sequenced sample was CD4+ or CD8+ T cells sorted from blood, obtained in a trial of the OX40 agonist ivuxolimab. These receptors all come from an adult with an advanced solid tumor such as melanoma, head and neck, liver or kidney cancer.

Comment on this clone: This same CDR3 is encoded by further DNA sequences in the sample. This chain connects TRBV9 to TRBJ2-3; 10 bases fit TRBD1. The CDR3 has 15 residues. The V gene end was trimmed by 3 bases and the J gene end by 1 base; junction bases not matched to a gene: 2. Germline V gene data show CDR1 as SGDLS and CDR2 as YYNGEE. The CDR3 DNA sequence: TGTGCCAGCAGCGCCGGGACAGGGGGCACAGATACGCAGTATTTT. Amino acid sequence: CASSAGTGGTDTQYF.

The rearrangement links TRBV21-1 to TRBJ2-5; no DNA check was done on the table's D call, TRBD1. TRBV21-1 is annotated as a pseudogene. The CDR3 is 14 residues long. CDR3 residues: CARSGTGGGETQYF. CDR3 in DNA: TGTGCCAGATCCGGGACAGGGGGCGGGGAGACCCAGTACTTC.

The chain is built from TRBV5-1 and TRBJ2-1, with no clear D. From germline, CDR1 is SGHRS and CDR2 YFSETQ. V lost 2 bases and J 0 bases, leaving 12 bases between the germline ends. CDR3 length: 16 residues. The CDR3 region has the DNA TGCGCCAGCAGCTTACGCGGACCGAGCTCCTACAATGAGCAGTTCTTC. This gives the protein CASSLRGPSSYNEQFF.

The chain recombines TRBV7-2 with TRBJ2-1, with 7 bases aligning to TRBD2. The J segment lost 2 bases and the V segment lost 3 bases, leaving 4 bases of the junction unmatched. The CDR3 is made up of 15 amino acids. CDR1 and CDR2 from the germline V gene are SGHTA and FQGNSA. Here the CDR3 reads CASSFGGGAYNEQFF. CDR3 sequence (DNA): TGTGCCAGCAGCTTTGGCGGGGGAGCCTACAATGAGCAGTTCTTC.

The chain links TRBV9 to TRBJ1-4; D gene uncertain. This CDR3 is 16 amino acids long. Germline-derived CDR1 and CDR2 are SGDLS and YYNGEE. Trimming took 4 bases from V and 2 from J, leaving 15 bases between them. The CDR3 region is CASSPGRELTNEKLFF. The DNA for the CDR3 is TGTGCCAGCAGCCCCGGCCGGGAACTTACTAATGAAAAACTGTTTTTT.

The J gene is TRBJ1-1, the V gene TRBV18; D is undetermined. CDR3 length equals 14 residues. The V end was cut by 3 bases, the J end by 0 bases, with 8 bases between. Germline CDR1 KGHSH, CDR2 LQKENI. CDR3 region: CASSPSRMNTEAFF. Here the CDR3 DNA reads TGTGCCAGCTCACCGAGTCGGATGAACACTGAAGCTTTCTTT.

The V and J genes are TRBV7-2 and TRBJ1-3, with no clear D. V shed 3 bases and J shed 0 bases, with 9 bases lying between them. The CDR3 is 15 amino acids. The germline V gene has CDR1 SGHTA and CDR2 FQGNSA. The CDR3 sequence: CASSFQAYSGNTIYF. The CDR3 DNA is TGTGCCAGCAGCTTCCAGGCTTACTCTGGAAACACCATATATTTT.

The CDR3 DNA follows: TGCGCCAGCAGCCAAGCGTTCTCGACAGGCCGGCCCTACAATGAGCAGTTCTTC. It specifies CASSQAFSTGRPYNEQFF. This chain connects TRBV4-1 to TRBJ2-1; perhaps TRBD1 as D (6 bases). CDR1 is MGHRA and CDR2 is YSYEKL in the germline V gene. V lost 1 base and J 2 bases, leaving 18 bases between the germline ends. This CDR3 is 18 amino acids long.

V is TRBV6-5 and J is TRBJ1-1, with 7 bases aligning to TRBD1. The CDR3 loop spans 14 amino acids. V was clipped by 2 bases and J by 5 bases; unmatched bases: 5. The germline V gene encodes CDR1 MNHEY and CDR2 SVGAGI. CDR3 DNA sequence: TGTGCCAGCAGTTACGCGACAGGGAAGACTGAAGCTTTCTTT. This sequence encodes CASSYATGKTEAFF.